Shown below are 20 T cell receptor beta chains from a single sample sequenced in a study of low-dose radiotherapy and immunotherapy resistance in tumors. Time point meaning: before trial treatment. PCR amplification of the TCRs was performed with Phusion for 20 PCR cycles, and it relied on a constant-region primer together with a V-primer adapter. TCRdb analysed the reads with MiXCR anew, one entry per CDR3 protein. The top ten clones hold approximately 6.2% of a sample with tens of thousands of distinct CDR3 sequences, 12% of them seen once. Sequenced here: PBMCs, sampled before treatment. Receptors originate from a female donor with ovarian cancer.

This clonotype was picked up many times. The V call is TRBV12-3 or TRBV12-4, the J call TRBJ1-1; the D gene is possibly TRBD1 (6 bases). The CDR3 is 13 amino acids. Trimming took off 6 bases at V and 4 bases at J, with 12 bases between the two ends. CDR3 loop: CASREQGSTEAFF. In DNA, the CDR3 is TGTGCCAGCAGAGAACAGGGTAGCACTGAAGCTTTCTTT.

This clonotype was observed many times. V gene TRBV5-6 combines with J gene TRBJ2-7; D unclear. This CDR3 contains 10 residues. Germline values: CDR1 SGHDT, CDR2 YYEEEE. Deletions cut 2 bases from V and 7 bases from J, with 4 bases between. CDR3 DNA sequence: TGTGCCAGCAGCTTTTATGAGCAGTACTTC. This translates into CASSFYEQYF.

The table lists this clonotype with many counts. The chain couples TRBV24-1 to TRBJ2-1; perhaps TRBD2 as D (6 bases). CDR1 is KGHDR and CDR2 is SFDVKD in the germline V gene. The CDR3 extends over 16 amino acids. With 7 bases removed from V and 8 bases from J, the gap between germline ends came to 23 bases. CDR3 coding DNA: TGTGCCACCAGCGGGGGAAGCGGGTCGGGGGAGGATGAGCAGTTCTTC. Amino acid sequence: CATSGGSGSGEDEQFF.

This clonotype was seen many times. The rearrangement uses TRBV6-6 and TRBJ2-3; D ambiguous. V was cut by 6 bases and J by 3 bases, with 13 bases left in between. Germline CDR1 MNHNY, CDR2 SVGAGI (reference sequence). The CDR3 runs to 14 residues. CDR3 bases: TGTGCCAGCAGAGACCTTAAAGGGACAGATACGCAGTATTTT. This gives the protein CASRDLKGTDTQYF.

In this sample, this clonotype turned up many times. V usage is TRBV30 and J usage is TRBJ2-1; possible D gene TRBD2, 6 bases. Trimming removed 6 bases at V and 8 bases at J, with 14 bases between. Looked up from germline, CDR1 is GTSNPN and CDR2 is SVGIG (reference sequence). The CDR3 loop spans 12 amino acids. The DNA of the CDR3 is TGTGCCTGCAACTACTGGGGGGATGAGCAGTTCTTC. This translates into CACNYWGDEQFF.

About this clonotype itself: A far more abundant clone sits one base away, making this likely a read error. This chain links TRBV7-6 with TRBJ2-2; 7 positions match TRBD2. The CDR3 length is 16 residues. Germline V gene lookup returns CDR1 SGHVS and CDR2 FNYEAQ. The V gene end was trimmed by 5 bases and the J gene end by 5 bases; junction bases not matched to a gene: 11. The CDR3 nucleotides are TGTGCCAGCAGCGCATCAACGGCGGGGGAAACCGGGGAGCTGTTTTTT. Translating gives CASSASTAGETGELFF.

This clonotype was picked up a small number of times. This chain connects TRBV20-1 to TRBJ2-7, with D tentatively TRBD1 or TRBD2 (5 bases each). This CDR3 contains 13 residues. Germline loops: CDR1 DFQATT, CDR2 SNEGSKA (reference sequence). The V end lost 7 bases, the J end lost 5 bases, and 18 bases lay between the germline ends. The CDR3 loop reads CSGSRGRGDEQYF. CDR3 nucleotide sequence: TGCAGTGGATCCAGAGGGAGAGGGGACGAGCAGTACTTC.

This clonotype occurred many times. CDR3 loop: CAARDRANYEQYF. CDR3 nucleotides: TGTGCCGCCCGGGACAGGGCAAACTACGAGCAGTACTTC. The rearrangement joins TRBV6-5 to TRBJ2-7; TRBD1 agrees at 9 bases. V trimming: 11 bases; J trimming: 3 bases; junction bases outside the gene matches: 8. CDR1 MNHEY and CDR2 SVGAGI come from the germline V gene. The CDR3 runs to 13 residues.

This clonotype came up many times. J is TRBJ1-1 and V is TRBV5-1; TRBD1 matches at 7 bases. This CDR3 region has 16 residues. CDR1 and CDR2 from the germline V gene are SGHRS and YFSETQ. With 4 bases clipped from V and 1 base from J, the junction kept 10 bases outside the gene matches. The CDR3 nucleotides read TGCGCCAGCAGCCCCGACCCGACAGGGAGGAACACTGAAGCTTTCTTT. This gives the protein CASSPDPTGRNTEAFF.

This clonotype was observed a single time. The V gene is TRBV18, the J gene TRBJ2-1; 12 bases align to TRBD2. J gave up 6 bases and V 2 bases, and 8 bases lay outside the gene matches. Germline assignment: CDR1 KGHSH and CDR2 LQKENI. The CDR3 is 17 residues long. The CDR3 nucleotides are TGTGCCAGCTCACCAGTGATGGCTAGCGGGGGGGCCAATGAGCAGTTCTTC. Translating it yields CASSPVMASGGANEQFF.

This clonotype has a count of ten or more. The chain carries TRBV29-1 and TRBJ2-1; D gene uncertain. The CDR3 spans 11 residues. Germline CDR1 reads SQVTM; CDR2 reads ANQGSEA. V dropped 5 bases and J dropped 5 bases, with 7 bases sitting between them. CDR3 DNA: TGCAGCGTTTTCAGAGACAATGAGCAGTTCTTC. It yields the protein CSVFRDNEQFF.

This clonotype has a single count. This chain connects TRBV5-4 to TRBJ2-1; TRBD1 matches 12 bases. The V segment lost 3 bases and the J segment 9 bases; nucleotides outside the gene matches: 7. Germline assignment: CDR1 SGHNT and CDR2 YYREEE (reference sequence). The CDR3 consists of 15 residues. The CDR3 loop is CASSSGTGGLGEQFF. The CDR3 bases are TGTGCCAGCAGCTCAGGGACAGGGGGCTTGGGTGAGCAGTTCTTC.

This clonotype was detected many times. This chain links TRBV9 with TRBJ1-3; D is unclear. The CDR3 runs 13 residues. V was pared by 4 bases and J by 0 bases, with 5 bases between. Looked up from germline, CDR1 is SGDLS and CDR2 is YYNGEE. In DNA form, the CDR3 reads TGTGCCAGCAGCCAAGGCTCTGGAAACACCATATATTTT. This codes for CASSQGSGNTIYF.

This clonotype was seen a few times. No DNA is shown, since the ends of the CDR3 on it are uncertain; the CDR3 is the one TCRdb lists. This chain links TRBV5-6 with TRBJ2-2; the DNA was not used to check the table's D call, TRBD1. Counting both end residues, the CDR3 totals 16 amino acids. From germline, CDR1 is SGHDT and CDR2 YYEEEE. CDR3 protein: CASTLGGGSTPGSCFF.

This clonotype showed up just a few times. A much larger clone differs from this one at a single base, so this may be a read error. The V and J genes are TRBV7-8 and TRBJ2-7, with unresolved D. Trimming left V 5 bases short and J 0 bases short, with 23 bases between. Germline CDR1 SGHVS, CDR2 FQNEAQ. The CDR3 has 18 amino acids. The CDR3 DNA is TGTGCCAGCAGCCCAACCCCGCCATCCGCCCCAAGCTCCTACGAGCAGTACTTC. The encoded protein is CASSPTPPSAPSSYEQYF.

This clonotype was counted ten times or more. The chain links TRBV18 to TRBJ2-7, with TRBD1 matching 8 bases. The junction had 5 bases not matched to a gene; V was cut back by 5 bases and J by 5 bases. The CDR3 length is 13 residues. Looked up from germline, CDR1 is KGHSH and CDR2 is LQKENI. This CDR3 is CASSMGQADEQYF. The DNA for the CDR3 is TGTGCCAGCTCAATGGGACAGGCGGACGAGCAGTACTTC.

This clonotype has a handful of counts. This chain links TRBV29-1 with TRBJ2-1; possibly TRBD1 for D (5 bases). Trimming cost V 5 bases and J 4 bases, with 12 bases left between them. The CDR3 has 13 amino acids. Per the germline V gene, CDR1 is SQVTM and CDR2 is ANQGSEA. The DNA for the CDR3 is TGCAGCGTTCTAGGGGCCTTATACAATGAGCAGTTCTTC. This sequence encodes CSVLGALYNEQFF.

This clonotype was counted many times. The gene calls are TRBV5-1 and TRBJ2-7; TRBD1 matches at 9 bases. V shed 4 bases and J 6 bases; nucleotides not matched to a gene: 8. CDR1 and CDR2 (germline): SGHRS, YFSETQ. There are 14 residues in the CDR3. The CDR3 region is CASSRGTGSPEQYF. The DNA for the CDR3 is TGCGCCAGCAGCCGCGGGACAGGGTCTCCCGAGCAGTACTTC.

In regard to this clonotype: This sequence is one base from a far larger clone and is likely a read error. V usage is TRBV20-1 and J usage is TRBJ2-7; D call uncertain. V dropped 5 bases and J dropped 7 bases, with 21 bases sitting between them. The CDR3 totals 14 residues. The germline gives CDR1 DFQATT, CDR2 SNEGSKA (reference sequence). This CDR3 is CSAGYLNSYNEQYF. The CDR3 nucleotides are TGCAGTGCTGGATATCTTAACTCCTACAATGAGCAGTACTTC.

This clonotype came up a few times. The chain combines TRBV20-1 with TRBJ1-2, with TRBD1 matching over 10 bases. Germline V gene data show CDR1 as DFQATT and CDR2 as SNEGSKA (reference sequence). The CDR3 loop spans 16 amino acids. V lost 5 bases to trimming and J lost 2 bases; unmatched junction nucleotides: 11. The CDR3 protein is CSAPDRGRGGNYGYTF. DNA of the CDR3: TGCAGTGCTCCAGACAGGGGGCGGGGGGGGAACTATGGCTACACCTTC.